This section outlines one T cell receptor (beta chain) sequence together with its context. This clone showed up just a few times. Its antigen target is currently unknown. Qualities for individual bases were not recorded, and no much larger clone is one base off. Each donor gave one peripheral blood draw, averaging approximately 120 mL, which was collected into heparinised tubes. A BD FACSAria II and a panel including CD45RO, CCR7, CD25, CD127, CD95 and CD27 were used to sort naive, central memory, regulatory and stem cell-like memory CD4+ T cells. Purity was above 95% for every sorted population. PBMCs were separated immediately by Lymphoprep density gradient centrifugation and were stained directly, without being cultured. So that batch effects would be minimized, each experiment stained and sorted samples in pairs, pairing one healthy donor with one patient. The record originates from a study of beta chain features in type 1 diabetes (dated by TCRdb to between 2017 and 2018). Notes on the research overall: No differences in mean age, gender distribution, total cell number or subset yield were found between patients and healthy donors. Whereas all 28 donors provided naive and central memory subsets, regulatory and stem cell-like memory subsets were isolated from just 8 patients and roughly 8 healthy donors. In the study, recently diagnosed type 1 diabetes patients and matched healthy donors were compared on the TCRB repertoires of their sorted circulating CD4+ T cell subsets. A total of about 99,000,000 sorted cells were examined across all samples, and RNA yield correlated strongly with the number of cells per subset. Study-level results and caveats: Shorter templates might have been favored by PCR, but patient and control samples were amplified and corrected together, so both groups would have been affected equally by any skew. HLA sub-analyses involved small numbers of individuals, so any influence of HLA type on TCRB rearrangement remained unresolved. Fewer insertions and more nucleotide deletions at VDJ recombination sites were observed in patients with type 1 diabetes, implying thymic rearrangement abnormalities. A moderate but significant shortening of TCRB CDR3 length was observed in type 1 diabetes patients in all four CD4+ subsets. Because cDNA was sequenced instead of genomic DNA, highly expressing activated cells could be over-represented, though the groups showed no difference in activation or CD3 levels. The naive, central memory and regulatory TCRB repertoires appeared to resemble one another more closely among patients than among healthy donors.

CDR1 and CDR2 were assigned from the germline V gene (reference sequence) as SEHNR and FQNEAQ. Spanning cysteine to phenylalanine, the CDR3 consists of 14 amino acids. Just the 42-base CDR3 DNA is kept, in frame starting at base 1. Trimming leaves V shorter by 8 bases and J shorter by 2 bases, with the junction holding 8 bases beyond the gene matches. The entire isolated RNA was reverse transcribed using the High Capacity cDNA Reverse Transcription Kit, and thus expressed TCRB transcripts were sequenced. Naive, central memory and regulatory T cell samples underwent deep immunoSEQ sequencing, averaging about 3.5 million total reads per sample. Sorted cells were lysed in RLT buffer and RNA was extracted with DNase-treated RNeasy Micro or Mini kits, depending on cell number. Each cell subset was processed on its own to prevent cross-contamination, while patient and healthy donor samples were processed together. The immunoSEQ multiplex PCR was used to amplify TCRB sequences from cDNA, generating 87-bp fragments that spanned the CDR3 region. Sequencing of the amplicons was done on the Illumina HiSeq platform. In the source study's methods: Synthetic template baselines were used to correct PCR bias computationally, reads within Hamming distance 2 were collapsed, and singletons that could not be merged were discarded. By aligning reads against IMGT, V, D and J genes, CDR3 length, and insertions or deletions at six rearrangement sites were assigned. Within each subset, clonotype counts were normalized to sorted cell number, and only after that were true diversity and Gini coefficients computed with the tcR R package. Repertoire sharing was quantified using the overlap coefficient calculated on TCRB nucleotide sequences. Out-of-frame TCRB sequences from naive cells were analyzed to stand in for the pre-selection repertoire. Entries here come from immuneACCESS through TCRdb and include only in-frame sequences with V and J called. Some clones fail to appear in such tables; in the studies checked, an unresolved V gene covers under half of the shortfall, and the cause of the remainder is unknown. The DNA gave D and trimming, while V, J and clone size come from that table. Present in this sample are 350,000 to 400,000 clones, 10% to 15% of which were seen just once. In total, the top ten clones hold roughly 0.0097% of the sample.

The sequence came from a young woman with type 1 diabetes. Rearrangement joined TRBV7-9 to TRBJ2-7, with 8 bases aligning to TRBD2. The sample taken for sequencing was naive CD4+ T cells from blood. The cell subset or site label, as the study defines it: true naive CD4+ T cells. The nucleotides read TGTGCCAGCCAAAAGCGGGAGCTTGCCTACGAGCAGTACTTC. It translates to CASQKRELAYEQYF. Joined to the reference TRBV7-9 and TRBJ2-7 proteins, this CDR3 gives the full variable domain: DTGVSQNPRHKITKRGQNVTFRCDPISEHNRLYWYRQTLGQGPEFLTYFQNEAQLEKSRLLSDRFSAERPKGSFSTLEIQRTEQGDSAMYLCASQKRELAYEQYFGPGTRLTVT.